This record concerns one T cell receptor (beta chain) sequence. No cognate antigen has been identified for it. Nothing much larger sits one base from this clone, and base qualities are not available. To sequence the TCRbeta CDR3 region, genomic DNA was isolated from the sorted cells. TCRbeta CDR3 regions were sequenced using the immunoSEQ Assay. Here the immuneACCESS table is served through TCRdb, limited to in-frame sequences with V and J called. Missing clones are a known gap in these copies; in checked studies unresolved V genes cover under half, and the rest lacks a known reason. The sample has tens of thousands of clones on record, 90% of them singletons. 0.69% of the sample comes from the top ten. Via the germline V gene, CDR1 is SGHTA and CDR2 FQGTGA. Trimming takes 1 base from V and 7 bases from J, and the germline ends sit 8 bases apart. The CDR3 numbers 13 residues from cysteine through phenylalanine. Only the CDR3 DNA is retained, 39 bases long and in frame from the first base.

The trial excluded patients who had a history of autoimmune disease or were on systemic immunosuppression. In every dose cohort, peripheral blood was drawn for TCR sequencing at baseline, cycle 4 day 1, and cycle 7 day 1. Samples were obtained from an open-label, multicenter, first-in-human phase I dose-escalation trial of ivuxolimab. Adults with locally advanced or metastatic melanoma, renal cell carcinoma, hepatocellular carcinoma or head and neck squamous cell carcinoma were enrolled in the trial. Before TCR sequencing, CD4+ and CD8+ T cells were separately sorted from peripheral blood. This sample was included in a study of OX40 agonist ivuxolimab in advanced cancers. Concerning the study at large: Ivuxolimab was an agonistic, fully human IgG2 monoclonal antibody directed against OX40 (CD134), a costimulatory receptor. Intravenous ivuxolimab was administered to patients every 2 weeks at six dose levels: 0.01, 0.1, 0.3, 1.5, 3 and 10 mg/kg. Of the approximately 53 patients in dose escalation, 19 had hepatocellular carcinoma, approximately 15 had melanoma, 9 had renal cell carcinoma and 9 had head and neck cancer. The dose-escalation cohort was 82.7% male with a mean age of roughly 62 years, ranging from about 20 to 85. Patients were allowed to have had prior anti-PD-1, anti-PD-L1 or anti-CTLA-4 therapy, and 40% of the dose-escalation patients had been treated with checkpoint inhibitors. Partial responses occurred in three dose-escalation patients, of whom one had hepatocellular carcinoma and two had cutaneous melanoma. The point of sequencing TCRbeta in the periphery was to test whether ivuxolimab changed TCR sequence diversity and drove clonal T-cell expansion. The paper reports the monotherapy dose-escalation portion (N of about 50 patients) of the phase I ivuxolimab trial. The study at large found these results: At doses of 0.1 to 3.0 mg/kg, clonal expansion of both CD4+ and CD8+ blood T cells was observed from baseline to week 6. After ivuxolimab, CD8+ T cells had more expanded clones than CD4+ T cells on average. Low levels of normalized T-cell clonal expansion were also shown by some nonresponding patients. The antigen specificity of the peripheral T cells that underwent clonal expansion was not determined. In the 0.1-3.0 mg/kg groups, partial responders were among the patients with the lowest normalized peripheral clonal expansion, particularly in CD8+ T cells.

Sequences were derived from CD4+ or CD8+ T cells sorted from blood, sampled in a trial of the OX40 agonist ivuxolimab. The rearrangement joined TRBV7-3 to TRBJ2-1, with the D gene too uncertain to name. The sequence was obtained from an adult with an advanced solid tumor such as melanoma, head and neck, liver or kidney cancer. CDR3 reads: CASSLRGENEQFF. The sequenced DNA is TGTGCCAGCAGCTTAAGAGGAGAGAATGAGCAGTTCTTC. Reference TRBV7-3 and TRBJ2-1 proteins supply the regions before and after the CDR3; the full variable domain is: GAGVSQTPSNKVTEKGKYVELRCDPISGHTALYWYRQSLGQGPEFLIYFQGTGAADDSGLPNDRFFAVRPEGSVSTLKIQRTERGDSAVYLCASSLRGENEQFFGPGTRLTVL.